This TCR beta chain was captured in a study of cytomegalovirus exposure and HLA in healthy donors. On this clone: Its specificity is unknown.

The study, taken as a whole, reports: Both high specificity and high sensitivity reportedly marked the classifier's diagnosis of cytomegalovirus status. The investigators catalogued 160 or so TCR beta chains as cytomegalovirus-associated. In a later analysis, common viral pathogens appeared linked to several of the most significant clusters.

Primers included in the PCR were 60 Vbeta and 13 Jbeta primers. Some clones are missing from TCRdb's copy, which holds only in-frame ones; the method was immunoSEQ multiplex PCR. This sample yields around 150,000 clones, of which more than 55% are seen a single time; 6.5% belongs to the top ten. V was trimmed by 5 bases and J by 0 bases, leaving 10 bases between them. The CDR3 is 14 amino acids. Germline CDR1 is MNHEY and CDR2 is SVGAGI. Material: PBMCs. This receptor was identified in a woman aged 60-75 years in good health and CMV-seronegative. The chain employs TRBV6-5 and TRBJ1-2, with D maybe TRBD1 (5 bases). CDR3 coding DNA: TGTGCCAGCAGTGGGGGGTCCTCTAACTATGGCTACACCTTC. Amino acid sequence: CASSGGSSNYGYTF.